What follows describes a single T cell receptor beta chain. Antigen specificity is unknown. The data derive from a study of Ad26.COV2.S vaccination and SARS-CoV-2 variants. Across the whole study: Ad26.COV2.S given intramuscularly, once or twice 56 days apart.

Points from the study as a whole: Placebo recipients had lower spike-specific TCR breadth than vaccine recipients.

Germline CDR1 is SEHNR and CDR2 is FQNEAQ (reference sequence). The V end lost 5 bases, the J end lost 6 bases, and 5 bases lay between the germline ends. The CDR3 length is 11 residues. As to treatment: approximately 18 received Ad26.COV2.S at low or high dose, single or two shots; a few received placebo; per-sample allocation not given. Each sample was drawn 63 days after the first injection (of vaccine or placebo). Here immunoSEQ multiplex PCR was the method, and the copy in TCRdb shows in-frame clones only, minus some. The table shows approximately 300,000 clones, with about 86% occurring only once.

The sample in question was peripheral blood, obtained in a trial of Ad26.COV2.S vaccine versus placebo. The receptor was derived from a person aged 18-65 years who received the Ad26.COV2.S COVID-19 vaccine or a placebo. The J gene is TRBJ2-1, the V gene TRBV7-9; D is unclear. The CDR3 sequence is CASSHSNEQFF. The CDR3 DNA sequence: TGTGCCAGCAGCCATAGCAATGAGCAGTTCTTC.